In this sample, the clone carrying this T cell receptor beta chain turned up many times. The data stem from a study of early T cells in non-severe SARS-CoV-2 infection. Researchers tagged individual cDNA molecules with unique molecular identifiers. Each CDR3 protein is one row after TCRdb ran MiXCR on the 5' RACE reads. The sample carries 20,000 to 30,000 distinct CDR3 sequences, about 4% recorded once. This CDR3 comprises 15 residues. V trimming: 7 bases; J trimming: 6 bases; junction bases outside the gene matches: 11. Germline V gene lookup returns CDR1 SGHAT and CDR2 FQNNGV. The sample consisted of whole blood. The chain joins TRBV11-2 to TRBJ2-5; 10 nucleotides match TRBD2. The clonotype comes from an adult who was a healthcare worker with PCR-confirmed SARS-CoV-2 infection or an uninfected control (not recorded which). CDR3 nucleotides: TGTGCCAGCATCCTCGAGCCTAGCGGGAGCCAGACCCAGTACTTC. Translating it yields CASILEPSGSQTQYF.